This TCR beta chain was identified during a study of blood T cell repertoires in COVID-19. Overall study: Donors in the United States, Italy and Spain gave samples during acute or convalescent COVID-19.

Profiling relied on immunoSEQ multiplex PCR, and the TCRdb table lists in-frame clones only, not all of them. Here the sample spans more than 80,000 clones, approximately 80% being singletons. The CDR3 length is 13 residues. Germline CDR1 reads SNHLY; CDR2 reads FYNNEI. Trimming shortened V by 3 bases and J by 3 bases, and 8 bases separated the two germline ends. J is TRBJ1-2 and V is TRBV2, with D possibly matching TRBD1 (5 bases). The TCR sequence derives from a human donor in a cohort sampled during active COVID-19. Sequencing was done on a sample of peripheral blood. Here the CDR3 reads CASSDDSDYGYTF. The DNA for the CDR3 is TGTGCCAGCAGTGATGACAGCGACTATGGCTACACCTTC. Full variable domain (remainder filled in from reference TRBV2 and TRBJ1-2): EPEVTQTPSHQVTQMGQEVILRCVPISNHLYFYWYRQILGQKVEFLVSFYNNEISEKSEIFDDQFSVERPDGSNFTLKIRSTKLEDSAMYFCASSDDSDYGYTFGSGTRLTVV.